This T cell receptor beta chain was documented in a study of T cell repertoires in cytomegalovirus infection. About the study: The authors used CMV epitopes that were HLA-C-restricted (recently identified) and HLA-B-restricted (well studied). Indications came from public TCR beta signatures; they pointed to CMV infection and to a matching HLA type.

The V end was cut by 0 bases, the J end by 9 bases, with 18 bases between. CDR3 length: 14 residues. CDR1 is SQVTM and CDR2 is ANQGSEA in the germline V gene. Study findings and constraints: CMV-specific TCR beta clonotypes restricted by HLA-C were the ones dominating the ex vivo response.

A single record per CDR3 protein comes from TCRdb applying MiXCR to the reads. The repertoire consists of fewer than 1,000,000 distinct CDR3 sequences, with roughly 30% occurring once and the leading ten covering around 15%. In regard to this clonotype: Antigen: not known.

The sequence came from a human donor in good health (CMV status not recorded). Some clones in this sample may be carry-over from other donors' samples. The J gene is TRBJ2-7, the V gene TRBV29-1; perhaps TRBD1 as D (5 bases). The specimen comprised cultured CD8+ T cells from PBMCs, sampled from culture after CMV antigen stimulation. The CDR3 loop is CSVEDLGQPNGQYF. The CDR3 bases are TGCAGCGTTGAAGACTTGGGGCAGCCTAACGGGCAGTACTTC.